The 20 T cell receptor beta chains below were found in one sample sequenced in a study of identical twins. In TCRdb, the 5' RACE reads were re-called with MiXCR into one record per CDR3 protein. Found here are over 500,000 distinct CDR3 sequences, about 20% of them singletons; the top ten hold under 0.95%. Separately, the same data were catalogued under a study of T cells expressing NK-cell markers.

Material: CD4+ T cells sorted from blood. The receptors come from a woman younger than 30 in good health.

V gene TRBV6-5 combines with J gene TRBJ2-1; possibly TRBD1 for D (6 bases). Germline V gene data show CDR1 as MNHEY and CDR2 as SVGAGI. CDR3 size: 12 residues. V was pared by 6 bases and J by 6 bases, with 9 bases between. CDR3 sequence: CASSQQGNEQFF. The CDR3 nucleotides read TGTGCCAGCAGCCAACAGGGCAATGAGCAGTTCTTC.

The chain has TRBV12-3 or TRBV12-4 and TRBJ2-1, with D possibly TRBD1 on 6 matching bases. CDR3 length equals 13 residues. V dropped 4 bases and J dropped 8 bases, with 12 bases sitting between them. The CDR3 region has the DNA TGTGCCAGCAGTTCTCAGGGGACCCATGAGCAGTTCTTC. Residues: CASSSQGTHEQFF.

This clonotype was picked up a small number of times. The chain uses TRBV7-2 and TRBJ2-1; D is ambiguous. The CDR3 extends over 13 amino acids. CDR1 and CDR2 (germline): SGHTA, FQGNSA. Deletions cut 4 bases from V and 4 bases from J, with 8 bases between. The CDR3 region has the DNA TGTGCCAGCAGCTGGACCCAATACAATGAGCAGTTCTTC. Translation gives CASSWTQYNEQFF.

This clonotype was counted only a few times. The gene calls are TRBV18 and TRBJ2-7; 10 bases map to TRBD1. The CDR3 runs to 13 residues. Per the germline V gene, CDR1 is KGHSH and CDR2 is LQKENI. The ends lost 3 bases at V and 6 bases at J; junction bases unmatched: 2. This CDR3 reads CASSPRQGAEQYF. The CDR3 coding sequence is TGTGCCAGCTCACCGCGACAGGGGGCCGAGCAGTACTTC.

This clonotype was observed at least ten times. This sequence joins TRBV2 and TRBJ2-7; D gene uncertain. V dropped 7 bases and J dropped 1 base, with 8 bases sitting between them. Germline lookup yields CDR1 SNHLY and CDR2 FYNNEI. CDR3 size: 12 residues. The CDR3 DNA sequence: TGTGCCAGCAAGTCGGATTCCTACGAGCAGTACTTC. Translating it yields CASKSDSYEQYF.

Many counts were recorded for this clonotype. The chain carries TRBV29-1 and TRBJ2-2, with D unclear. V gave up 5 bases and J gave up 3 bases, with 1 base separating them. Germline assignment: CDR1 SQVTM and CDR2 ANQGSEA. The CDR3 is 10 residues long. CDR3 sequence (DNA): TGCAGCGTTTACACCGGGGAGCTGTTTTTT. Its translation is CSVYTGELFF.

The chain couples TRBV19 to TRBJ2-2, with a weak D call TRBD1 (5 bases). The germline V and J ends were trimmed by 4 bases and 4 bases, with 10 bases remaining between them. The CDR3 has 14 amino acids. Germline V CDR1 and CDR2: LNHDA, SQIVND (reference sequence). The CDR3 sequence is CASSTDTSTGELFF. The CDR3, as DNA: TGTGCCAGTAGTACGGACACCAGCACCGGGGAGCTGTTTTTT.

There are a few counts of this clonotype. The chain combines TRBV7-9 with TRBJ2-2; TRBD1 aligns across 7 bases. V was pared by 4 bases and J by 7 bases, with 9 bases of the junction left unmatched. The CDR3 runs 15 residues. Germline V gene lookup returns CDR1 SEHNR and CDR2 FQNEAQ (reference sequence). This CDR3 reads CASSSYRGMGGELFF. In nucleotides, the CDR3 is TGTGCCAGCAGCTCCTACAGGGGAATGGGCGGGGAGCTGTTTTTT.

This clonotype showed up just once. This chain links TRBV12-3 or TRBV12-4 with TRBJ2-3; the D is unclear. This CDR3 is 15 amino acids long. Deletions cut 7 bases from V and 2 bases from J, with 16 bases between. This CDR3 is CASTPRAQYTDTQYF. As DNA, the CDR3 is TGTGCCAGCACCCCTAGGGCACAGTACACAGATACGCAGTATTTT.

This clonotype was picked up a small number of times. The CDR3 region has the DNA TGTGCCAGCAGTTACTCGGGCCGGGACAGGGGAGGAAAAGGCTACGAGCAGTACTTC. The encoded protein is CASSYSGRDRGGKGYEQYF. V and J are TRBV6-2 or TRBV6-3 and TRBJ2-7; TRBD1 matches 10 bases. The CDR3 length is 19 residues. Germline lookup yields CDR1 MNHEY and CDR2 SVGEGT. Unmatched junction bases numbered 14, after V lost 0 bases and J lost 3 bases.

The chain recombines TRBV10-2 with TRBJ2-7; 7 nucleotides agree with TRBD1. The CDR3 covers 12 residues. V was clipped by 6 bases and J by 6 bases; unmatched bases: 5. Germline loops: CDR1 WSHSY, CDR2 SAAADI. CDR3 region: CASRTGIGEQYF. The DNA of the CDR3 is TGCGCCAGCAGGACAGGGATAGGCGAGCAGTACTTC.

The chain combines TRBV12-3 or TRBV12-4 with TRBJ2-7, with D possibly matching TRBD1 (5 bases). V was trimmed by 7 bases and J by 6 bases, leaving 10 bases between them. The CDR3 contains 11 residues. The CDR3 nucleotides read TGTGCCAGCACCCTTAGGGGCGAGCAGTACTTC. Translating gives CASTLRGEQYF.

V and J are TRBV10-3 and TRBJ1-1; D might be TRBD1 (6 bases). Germline assignment: CDR1 ENHRY and CDR2 SYGVKD. CDR3 size: 12 residues. V lost 7 bases and J 4 bases, leaving 10 bases between the germline ends. The CDR3 bases are TGTGCCATCATGGGGGGGGCCACTGAAGCTTTCTTT. Encoded protein: CAIMGGATEAFF.

The DNA for the CDR3 is TGTGCCAGCAGCTTAGACAGGCTGTCGGGAGAGCAGTACTTC. Protein product: CASSLDRLSGEQYF. The V call is TRBV7-2, the J call TRBJ2-7; possibly TRBD1 or TRBD2 for D (5 bases each). The CDR3 is 14 amino acids. Germline CDR1 is SGHTA and CDR2 is FQGNSA. The V and J ends lost 1 base and 7 bases respectively, with 14 bases between them.

The V and J genes are TRBV20-1 and TRBJ2-4; TRBD1 or TRBD2 may be the D gene (5 bases each). Per germline, CDR1 DFQATT and CDR2 SNEGSKA (reference sequence). The V end lost 5 bases, the J end lost 5 bases, and 10 bases lay between the germline ends. The CDR3 has 12 residues. The CDR3 DNA sequence: TGCAGTGCTGCACGGGACCAAAACATTCAGTACTTC. This codes for CSAARDQNIQYF.

The table lists this clonotype with many counts. The genes are TRBV7-2 and TRBJ2-5; D remains unclear. The CDR3 has 12 residues. Trimming shortened V by 5 bases and J by 4 bases, and 8 bases separated the two germline ends. Germline V gene sequence: CDR1 SGHTA, CDR2 FQGNSA. CDR3 nucleotide sequence: TGTGCCAGCAGCCCCCTAGGAGAGACCCAGTACTTC. Its translation is CASSPLGETQYF.

This clonotype was seen at least ten times. CDR3 sequence reads: CSASRGNEQFF. CDR3 bases: TGCAGTGCTAGCCGGGGGAATGAGCAGTTCTTC. The rearrangement links TRBV20-1 to TRBJ2-1; D might be TRBD2 (6 bases). V was shortened by 3 bases and J by 7 bases, with 7 bases between the two germline ends. The germline CDR1 and CDR2 sequences are DFQATT and SNEGSKA (reference sequence). The CDR3 has 11 residues.

The V gene is TRBV3-1, the J gene TRBJ1-4; D is undetermined. Germline-derived CDR1 and CDR2 are LGHDT and YNNKEL (reference sequence). This CDR3 has 12 residues. The V gene lost 4 bases and the J gene lost 8 bases, with 8 bases spanning the gap. The CDR3 DNA reads as TGTGCCAGCAGCCTTAGGTGGGAAAAACTGTTTTTT. Translation: CASSLRWEKLFF.

The chain couples TRBV7-9 to TRBJ2-1; tentative D call: TRBD2 (5 bases). The CDR3 consists of 14 residues. V was shortened by 6 bases and J by 0 bases, with 9 bases between the two germline ends. Germline V gene sequence: CDR1 SEHNR, CDR2 FQNEAQ (reference sequence). The CDR3 sequence is CASRVGLSYNEQFF. The CDR3, as DNA: TGTGCCAGCAGAGTCGGACTCTCCTACAATGAGCAGTTCTTC.

At least ten counts were recorded for this clonotype. A read error may produce the germline difference seen at one junction end. CDR3 DNA sequence: TGCGCCAGCAGCTTGGGCGGCGAGCAGTACTTC. Its translation: CASSLGGEQYF. This chain uses TRBV12-3 or TRBV12-4 with TRBJ2-7; D is unresolved. The CDR3 length is 11 residues.